A single T cell receptor (beta chain) is shown here with its context. Its antigen is unknown. These data are taken from a study of human thymus T cells. Trimming took 0 bases from V and 3 from J; bases not matched to a gene: 16. This CDR3 comprises 19 residues. Germline assignment: CDR1 MGHRA and CDR2 YSYEKL. Findings of the study overall: Repertoires from thymus and blood appeared to show biased V and J gene usage. Highly overlapping thymic repertoires in unrelated individuals were reported by related research.

Clones were read by immunoSEQ multiplex PCR, and TCRdb kept only the in-frame ones, dropping some. Among about 130,000 clones listed, about 93% were seen once. Thymus specimens were resections from corrective heart surgery. Congenital heart defects were the reason for the corrective surgery that the donors, healthy Finnish infants, were having. V gene TRBV4-1 combines with J gene TRBJ2-7; 8 nucleotides align to TRBD2. The material sequenced was thymus tissue. This TCR was sampled from a boy less than two years old with a congenital heart defect but otherwise immunologically healthy. CDR3 sequence reads: CASSQDPPRDLRGVYEQYF. The CDR3 DNA is TGCGCCAGCAGCCAAGATCCCCCCCGGGACCTGCGGGGGGTCTACGAGCAGTACTTC.